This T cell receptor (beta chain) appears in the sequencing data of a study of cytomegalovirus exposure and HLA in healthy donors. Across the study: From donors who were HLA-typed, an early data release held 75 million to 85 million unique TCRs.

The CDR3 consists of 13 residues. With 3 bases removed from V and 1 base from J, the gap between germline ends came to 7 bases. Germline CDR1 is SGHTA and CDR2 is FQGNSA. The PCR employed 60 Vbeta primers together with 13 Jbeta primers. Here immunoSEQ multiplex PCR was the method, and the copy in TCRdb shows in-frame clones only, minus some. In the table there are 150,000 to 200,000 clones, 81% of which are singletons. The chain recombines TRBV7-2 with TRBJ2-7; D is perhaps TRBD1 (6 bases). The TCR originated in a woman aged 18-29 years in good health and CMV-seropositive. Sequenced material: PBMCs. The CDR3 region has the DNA TGTGCCAGCAGCTTCGGACAGTCCTACGAGCAGTACTTC. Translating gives CASSFGQSYEQYF.